This T cell receptor beta chain is drawn from a study of blood T cell repertoires in COVID-19. About the study: Collection of acute and convalescent COVID-19 samples took place in the United States, Italy and Spain. Nucleic acid was either cDNA or gDNA, and it came from T cells, B-cell-depleted T cells, or PBMCs.

Patients from Seattle were sampled longitudinally, starting during active infection. As originally analysed: Cell counts per sample came from amplifying reference gene primers. Repertoires were generated with immunoSEQ multiplex PCR, while TCRdb's copy carries only in-frame clones and drops some. V, J and clone size derive from that table, while D and trimming were established from the DNA sequence. This sample has about 360,000 clones; 86% occur once, and the top ten carry around 7.4%. Between the trimmed V and J ends, which lost 2 bases and 4 bases, there was a span of 12 bases. Germline V lookup: CDR1 LNHDA, CDR2 SQIVND (reference sequence). The CDR3 loop spans 15 amino acids.

V and J are TRBV19 and TRBJ1-3; D not certain. The receptor comes from an older woman with COVID-19, enrolled during active disease. The sample taken for sequencing was peripheral blood. CDR3: CASSITPGPGNTIYF. Written as DNA, the CDR3 is TGTGCCAGTAGTATAACCCCCGGTCCCGGAAACACCATATATTTT.